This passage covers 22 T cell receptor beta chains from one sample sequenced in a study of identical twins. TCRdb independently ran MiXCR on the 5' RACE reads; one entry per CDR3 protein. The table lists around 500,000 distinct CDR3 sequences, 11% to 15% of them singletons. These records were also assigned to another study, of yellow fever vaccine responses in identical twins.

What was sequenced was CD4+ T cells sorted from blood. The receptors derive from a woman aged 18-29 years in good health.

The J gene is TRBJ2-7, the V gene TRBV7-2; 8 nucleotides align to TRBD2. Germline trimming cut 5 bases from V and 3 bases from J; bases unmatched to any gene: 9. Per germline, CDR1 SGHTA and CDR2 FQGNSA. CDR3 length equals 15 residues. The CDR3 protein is CASSPRGGGIYEQYF. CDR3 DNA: TGTGCCAGCAGCCCCCGCGGCGGGGGGATCTACGAGCAGTACTTC.

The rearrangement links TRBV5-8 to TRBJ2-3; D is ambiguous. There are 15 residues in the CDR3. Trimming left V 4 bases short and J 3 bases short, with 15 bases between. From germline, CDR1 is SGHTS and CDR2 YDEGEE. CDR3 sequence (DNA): TGTGCCAGCAGCGCGCTAGGAGTAGGAACAGATACGCAGTATTTT. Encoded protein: CASSALGVGTDTQYF.

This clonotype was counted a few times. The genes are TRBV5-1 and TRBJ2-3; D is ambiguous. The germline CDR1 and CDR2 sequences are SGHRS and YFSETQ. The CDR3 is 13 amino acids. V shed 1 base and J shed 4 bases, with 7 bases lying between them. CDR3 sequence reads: CASSLPGPDTQYF. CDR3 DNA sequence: TGCGCCAGCAGCTTGCCAGGCCCAGATACGCAGTATTTT. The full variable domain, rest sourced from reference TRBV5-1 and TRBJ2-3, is KAGVTQTPRYLIKTRGQQVTLSCSPISGHRSVSWYQQTPGQGLQFLFEYFSETQRNKGNFPGRFSGRQFSNSRSEMNVSTLELGDSALYLCASSLPGPDTQYFGPGTRLTVL.

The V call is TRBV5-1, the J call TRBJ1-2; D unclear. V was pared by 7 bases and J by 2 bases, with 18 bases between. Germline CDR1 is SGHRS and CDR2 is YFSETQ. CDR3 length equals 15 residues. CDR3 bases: TGCGCCAGCGGTCTCTCCCCAGAGTCCAACTATGGCTACACCTTC. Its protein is CASGLSPESNYGYTF.

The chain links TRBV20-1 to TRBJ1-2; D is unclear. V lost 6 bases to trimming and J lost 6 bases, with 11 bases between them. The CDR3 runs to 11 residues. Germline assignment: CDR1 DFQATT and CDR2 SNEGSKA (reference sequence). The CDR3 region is CSATAKDGYTF. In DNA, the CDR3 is TGCAGTGCCACGGCAAAGGATGGCTACACCTTC.

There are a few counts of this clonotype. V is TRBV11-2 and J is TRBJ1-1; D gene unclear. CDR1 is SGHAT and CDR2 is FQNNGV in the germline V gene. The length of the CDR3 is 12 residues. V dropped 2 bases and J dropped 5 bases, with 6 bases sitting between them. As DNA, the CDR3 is TGTGCCAGCAGCTTAATAGCTACTGAAGCTTTCTTT. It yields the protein CASSLIATEAFF.

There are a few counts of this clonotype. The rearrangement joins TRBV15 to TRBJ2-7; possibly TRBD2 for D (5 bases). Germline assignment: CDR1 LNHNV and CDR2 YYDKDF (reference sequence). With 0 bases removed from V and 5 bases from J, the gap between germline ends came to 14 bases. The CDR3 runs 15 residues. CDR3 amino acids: CATSRDRTSFDEQYF. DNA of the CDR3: TGTGCCACCAGCAGAGATCGAACTAGTTTCGACGAGCAGTACTTC.

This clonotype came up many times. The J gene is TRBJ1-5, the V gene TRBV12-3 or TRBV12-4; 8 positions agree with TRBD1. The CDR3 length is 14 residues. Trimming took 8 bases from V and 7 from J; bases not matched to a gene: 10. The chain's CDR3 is CASSQQTGAQPQHF. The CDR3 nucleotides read TGTGCCAGCTCTCAACAGACAGGGGCACAGCCCCAGCATTTT.

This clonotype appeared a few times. CDR3 in DNA: TGTGCCACCAGCAGTGATCTCTACAGGGGGCAAGGAAACACCATATATTTT. Residues: CATSSDLYRGQGNTIYF. This chain joins TRBV15 and TRBJ1-3, with 9 bases identical to TRBD1. The germline V gene encodes CDR1 LNHNV and CDR2 YYDKDF (reference sequence). CDR3 length: 17 residues. V lost 3 bases, J lost 4 bases, and 10 bases stayed unmatched.

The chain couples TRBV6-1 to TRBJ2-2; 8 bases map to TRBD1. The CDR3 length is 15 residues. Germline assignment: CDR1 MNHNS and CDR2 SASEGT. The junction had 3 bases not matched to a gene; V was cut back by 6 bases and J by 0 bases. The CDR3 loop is CASRPTGANTGELFF. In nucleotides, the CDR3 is TGTGCCAGCAGACCGACAGGGGCGAACACCGGGGAGCTGTTTTTT.

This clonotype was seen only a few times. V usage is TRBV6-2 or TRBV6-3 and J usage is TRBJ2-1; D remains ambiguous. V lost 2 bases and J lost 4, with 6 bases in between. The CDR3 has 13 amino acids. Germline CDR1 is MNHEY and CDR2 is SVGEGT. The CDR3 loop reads CASSYNGYNEQFF. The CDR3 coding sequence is TGTGCCAGCAGTTACAACGGATACAATGAGCAGTTCTTC.

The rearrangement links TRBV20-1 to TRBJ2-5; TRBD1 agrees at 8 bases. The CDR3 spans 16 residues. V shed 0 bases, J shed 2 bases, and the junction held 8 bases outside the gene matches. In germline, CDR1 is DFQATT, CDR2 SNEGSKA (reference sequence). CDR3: CSARDARQGLQETQYF. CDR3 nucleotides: TGCAGTGCTAGAGACGCACGACAGGGGTTACAAGAGACCCAGTACTTC.

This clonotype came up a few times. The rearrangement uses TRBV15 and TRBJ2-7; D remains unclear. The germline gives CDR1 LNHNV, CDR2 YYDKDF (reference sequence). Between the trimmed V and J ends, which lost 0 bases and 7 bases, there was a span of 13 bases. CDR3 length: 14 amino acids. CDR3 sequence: CATSRDKKGAEQYF. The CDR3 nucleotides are TGTGCCACCAGCAGAGATAAGAAGGGTGCAGAGCAGTACTTC.

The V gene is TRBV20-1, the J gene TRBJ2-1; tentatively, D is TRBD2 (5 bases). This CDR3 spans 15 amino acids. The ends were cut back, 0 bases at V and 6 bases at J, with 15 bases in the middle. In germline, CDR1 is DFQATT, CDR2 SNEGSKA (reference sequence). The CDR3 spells CSARDLWLASNEQFF. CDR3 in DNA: TGCAGTGCTAGAGATCTTTGGCTAGCAAGCAATGAGCAGTTCTTC.

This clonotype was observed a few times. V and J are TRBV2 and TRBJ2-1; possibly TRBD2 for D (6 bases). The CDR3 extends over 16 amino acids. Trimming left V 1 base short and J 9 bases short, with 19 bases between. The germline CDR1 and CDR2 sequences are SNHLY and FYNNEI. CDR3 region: CASSEGTIMSLSEQFF. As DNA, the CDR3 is TGTGCCAGCAGTGAAGGGACTATCATGTCCCTCAGTGAGCAGTTCTTC.

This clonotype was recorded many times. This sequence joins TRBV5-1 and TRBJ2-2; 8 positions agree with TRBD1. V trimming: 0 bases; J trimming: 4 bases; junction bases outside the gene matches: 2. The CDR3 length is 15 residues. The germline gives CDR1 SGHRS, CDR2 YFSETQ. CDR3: CASSLAGTGTGELFF. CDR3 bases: TGCGCCAGCAGCTTGGCCGGGACAGGCACCGGGGAGCTGTTTTTT.

The chain's CDR3 is CASSQDGATKETQYF. For the CDR3, the DNA is TGTGCCAGCAGCCAAGACGGGGCTACCAAAGAGACCCAGTACTTC. This chain links TRBV3-1 with TRBJ2-5, with D tentatively TRBD1 or TRBD2 (5 bases each). The CDR3 consists of 15 residues. V was pared by 0 bases and J by 3 bases, with 11 bases between. The germline gives CDR1 LGHDT, CDR2 YNNKEL (reference sequence).

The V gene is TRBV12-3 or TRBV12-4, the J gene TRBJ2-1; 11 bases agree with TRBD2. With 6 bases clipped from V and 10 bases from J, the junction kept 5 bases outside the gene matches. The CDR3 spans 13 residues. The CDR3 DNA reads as TGTGCCAGCAGCGGGACTAGCGGAGGGGAGCAGTTCTTC. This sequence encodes CASSGTSGGEQFF.

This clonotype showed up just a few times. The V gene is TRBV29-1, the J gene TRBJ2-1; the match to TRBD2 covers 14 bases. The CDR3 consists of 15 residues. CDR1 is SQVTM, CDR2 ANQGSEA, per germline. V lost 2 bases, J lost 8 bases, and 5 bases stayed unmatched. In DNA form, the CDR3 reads TGCAGCGTTGAATTAGGGACTAGCGGGAGTTATGAGCAGTTCTTC. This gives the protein CSVELGTSGSYEQFF.

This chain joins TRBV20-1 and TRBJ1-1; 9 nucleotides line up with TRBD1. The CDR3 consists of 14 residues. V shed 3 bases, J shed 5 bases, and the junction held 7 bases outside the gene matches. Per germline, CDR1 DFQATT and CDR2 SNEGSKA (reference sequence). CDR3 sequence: CSASFSTGGTEAFF. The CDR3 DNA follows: TGCAGTGCTAGTTTTTCGACAGGGGGGACTGAAGCTTTCTTT.

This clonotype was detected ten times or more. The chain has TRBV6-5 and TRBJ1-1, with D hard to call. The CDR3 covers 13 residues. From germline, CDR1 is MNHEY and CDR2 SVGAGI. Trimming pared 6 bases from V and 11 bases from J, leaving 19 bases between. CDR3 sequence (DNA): TGTGCCAGCAGCTACATCCGAGGTAGCGGCGCTTTCTTT. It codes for CASSYIRGSGAFF.

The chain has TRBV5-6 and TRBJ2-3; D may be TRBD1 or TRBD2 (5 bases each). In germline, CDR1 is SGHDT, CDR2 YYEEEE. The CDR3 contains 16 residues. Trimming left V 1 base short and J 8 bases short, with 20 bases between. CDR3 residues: CASSLRSGLRTATQYF. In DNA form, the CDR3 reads TGTGCCAGCAGCTTGCGTTCGGGGCTGCGGACTGCTACGCAGTATTTT. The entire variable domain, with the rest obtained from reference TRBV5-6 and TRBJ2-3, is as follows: DAGVTQSPTHLIKTRGQQVTLRCSPKSGHDTVSWYQQALGQGPQFIFQYYEEEERQRGNFPDRFSGHQFPNYSSELNVNALLLGDSALYLCASSLRSGLRTATQYFGPGTRLTVL.